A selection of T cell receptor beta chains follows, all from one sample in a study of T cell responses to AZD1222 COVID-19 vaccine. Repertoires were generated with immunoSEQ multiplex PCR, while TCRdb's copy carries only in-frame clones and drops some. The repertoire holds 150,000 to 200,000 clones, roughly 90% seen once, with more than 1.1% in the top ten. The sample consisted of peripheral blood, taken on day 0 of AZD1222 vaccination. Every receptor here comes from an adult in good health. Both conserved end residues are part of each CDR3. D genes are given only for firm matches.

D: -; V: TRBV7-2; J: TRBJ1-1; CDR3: CASSLGEGRLREAFF
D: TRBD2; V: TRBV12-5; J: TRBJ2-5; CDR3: CASGGLAGDPRETQYF
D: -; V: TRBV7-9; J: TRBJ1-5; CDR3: CASSRTQAEQPQHF
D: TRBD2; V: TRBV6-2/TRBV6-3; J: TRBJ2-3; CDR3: CASSGGDPDTQYF
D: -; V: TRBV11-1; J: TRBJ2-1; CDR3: CASSLRETEQFF
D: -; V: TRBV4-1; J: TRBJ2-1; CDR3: CASSQVERGPYNEQFF
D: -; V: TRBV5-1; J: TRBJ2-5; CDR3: CASSLQGSETQYF
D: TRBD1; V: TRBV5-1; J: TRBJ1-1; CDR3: CASSPGQVMNTEAFF
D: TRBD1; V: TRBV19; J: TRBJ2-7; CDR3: CASSARQGTYEQYF
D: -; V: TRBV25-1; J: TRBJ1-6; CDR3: CASSRQGGSPLHF
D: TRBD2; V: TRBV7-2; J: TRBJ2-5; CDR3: CASSPGTSGETQYF
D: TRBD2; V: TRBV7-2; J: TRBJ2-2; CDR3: CASSLGTSGRAVPGELFF
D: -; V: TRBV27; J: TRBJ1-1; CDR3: CASSPPQGPPAMGTEAFF
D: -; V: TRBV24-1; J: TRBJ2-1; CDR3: CATSDPGSNEQFF
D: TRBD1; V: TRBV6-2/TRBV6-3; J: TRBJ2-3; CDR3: CASSPSGQGAWGDTQYF
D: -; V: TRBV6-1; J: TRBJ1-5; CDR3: CASSDRQTVNQPQHF
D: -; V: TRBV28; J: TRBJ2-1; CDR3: CASSLAGNNEQFF
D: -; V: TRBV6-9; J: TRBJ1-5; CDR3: CASTPPPGVGNQPQHF
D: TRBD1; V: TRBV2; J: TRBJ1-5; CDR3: CAIRTQGSQPQHF
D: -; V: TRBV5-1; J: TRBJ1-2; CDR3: CASSLDVSLPNYGYTF
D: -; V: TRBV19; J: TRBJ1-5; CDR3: CASSIRANQPQHF
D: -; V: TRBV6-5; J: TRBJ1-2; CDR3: CASKELANYGYTF
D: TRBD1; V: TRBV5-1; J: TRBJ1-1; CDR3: CASSSMTGGPHEAFF
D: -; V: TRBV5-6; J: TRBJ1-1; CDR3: CASSPFRGFSRAFF